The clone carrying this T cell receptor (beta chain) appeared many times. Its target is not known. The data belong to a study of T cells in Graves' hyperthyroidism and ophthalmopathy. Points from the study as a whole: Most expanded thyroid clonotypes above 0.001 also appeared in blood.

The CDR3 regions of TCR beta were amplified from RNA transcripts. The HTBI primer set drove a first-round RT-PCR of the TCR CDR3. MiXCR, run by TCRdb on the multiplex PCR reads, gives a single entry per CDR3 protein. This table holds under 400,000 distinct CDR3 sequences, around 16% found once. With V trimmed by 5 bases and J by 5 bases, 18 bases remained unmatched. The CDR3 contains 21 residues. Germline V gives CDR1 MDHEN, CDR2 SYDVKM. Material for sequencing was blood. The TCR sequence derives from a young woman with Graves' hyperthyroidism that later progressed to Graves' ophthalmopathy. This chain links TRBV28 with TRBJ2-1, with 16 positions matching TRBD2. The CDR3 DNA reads TGTGCCAGCAGTGCCTCCGGGACTAGCGGGAGGGGTCTCCAGGGGCACAATGAGCAGTTCTTC. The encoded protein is CASSASGTSGRGLQGHNEQFF.